Presented here are 3 T cell receptor beta chains from one specimen sequenced in a study of lymphopenia after photon versus proton radiotherapy. Repertoires were generated with immunoSEQ multiplex PCR, while TCRdb's copy carries only in-frame clones and drops some. Of 50,000 or so clones listed, 92% are singletons. The material was peripheral blood, obtained from a patient treated with photon-based radiotherapy. These receptors were collected from a woman aged 40 to 55 with cholangiocarcinoma.

The chain has TRBV11-2 and TRBJ2-1; 12 bases map to TRBD2. The germline CDR1 and CDR2 sequences are SGHAT and FQNNGV. CDR3 length equals 15 residues. Trimming at V came to 1 base and at J to 8 bases, leaving 3 bases not matched to a gene. The CDR3 nucleotides are TGTGCCAGCAGCTTAGCCCTAGCGGGGGGGTATGAGCAGTTCTTC. Translating it yields CASSLALAGGYEQFF.

The chain is built from TRBV5-1 and TRBJ1-3; D is perhaps TRBD1 (6 bases). The V gene's germline CDR1 is SGHRS and CDR2 YFSETQ. The CDR3 covers 15 residues. Trimming shortened V by 3 bases and J by 0 bases, and 10 bases separated the two germline ends. In DNA form, the CDR3 reads TGCGCCAGCAGCTCCACAGGGAGCTCTGGAAACACCATATATTTT. Translating it yields CASSSTGSSGNTIYF.

Only one count was recorded for this clone. This chain links TRBV28 with TRBJ1-2; possibly TRBD1 for D (6 bases). The CDR3 runs to 12 residues. Trimming stripped 2 bases from V and 7 bases from J, with 8 bases between. Per germline, CDR1 MDHEN and CDR2 SYDVKM. As DNA, the CDR3 is TGTGCCAGCAGTTTAGCAGGGGCTGGCTACACCTTC. Its protein product is CASSLAGAGYTF.